These 30 T cell receptor beta chains were sequenced from one sample in a study of regulatory T cells in long-lasting Graves disease. Arm-PCR of CDR3 regions and iRepertoire HTBI primers were used to build TCR beta libraries. TCRdb re-derived calls from the multiplex PCR reads in MiXCR, one entry per CDR3 protein. Altogether roughly 500,000 distinct CDR3 sequences are present, roughly 20% being singletons, with the ten largest covering approximately 7.8%. Time point reported: persistent/refractory GD, antithyroid drugs over 5 years with positive TRAb. Preparation of the TCR library used RNA extracted from PBMCs. The source was peripheral blood mononuclear cells (PBMCs), collected when the disease was refractory, from a patient treated with antithyroid drugs. Receptor source: a female donor with Graves disease.

The chain uses TRBV6-5 and TRBJ2-3; D may be TRBD2 (5 bases). Germline V lookup: CDR1 MNHEY, CDR2 SVGAGI. The CDR3 contains 15 residues. The V and J ends lost 1 base and 3 bases respectively, with 11 bases between them. The CDR3 sequence: CASSYYGIRTDTQYF. The CDR3 DNA reads TGTGCCAGCAGTTACTACGGGATCAGGACAGATACGCAGTATTTT.

The chain links TRBV29-1 to TRBJ1-2; D is unresolved. The length of the CDR3 is 14 residues. The V and J ends lost 7 bases and 0 bases respectively, with 15 bases between them. CDR1 and CDR2 (germline): SQVTM, ANQGSEA. The CDR3 nucleotides are TGCAGCGCCAGAAAGACGGCATCTAACTATGGCTACACCTTC. Translating it yields CSARKTASNYGYTF.

This clonotype occurred a few times. The chain links TRBV5-1 to TRBJ2-2; 7 bases fit TRBD1. The V segment lost 0 bases and the J segment 0 bases; nucleotides outside the gene matches: 11. Germline V lookup: CDR1 SGHRS, CDR2 YFSETQ. This CDR3 comprises 19 residues. In nucleotides, the CDR3 is TGCGCCAGCAGCTTGGGGACAGGCCGATTTTCCGCGAACACCGGGGAGCTGTTTTTT. Translated, it gives CASSLGTGRFSANTGELFF.

The V call is TRBV10-3, the J call TRBJ1-3; 7 nucleotides align to TRBD1. The CDR3 has 13 residues. V shed 6 bases, J shed 3 bases, and the junction held 2 bases outside the gene matches. CDR1 ENHRY and CDR2 SYGVKD come from the germline V gene. The CDR3 DNA is TGTGCCATCAGGACAGGGATTGGAAACACCATATATTTT. Translation gives CAIRTGIGNTIYF.

The chain joins TRBV29-1 to TRBJ1-1, with unresolved D. Trimming shortened V by 7 bases and J by 6 bases, and 15 bases separated the two germline ends. This CDR3 contains 12 residues. The germline gives CDR1 SQVTM, CDR2 ANQGSEA. As DNA, the CDR3 is TGCAGCGCCTCAAAAGGGTGGGCTGAAGCTTTCTTT. Translation: CSASKGWAEAFF.

This clonotype has more than one count but fewer than ten. This chain connects TRBV7-9 to TRBJ2-7; no firm D call. This CDR3 spans 13 amino acids. V was trimmed by 1 base and J by 5 bases, leaving 9 bases between them. CDR1 SEHNR and CDR2 FQNEAQ come from the germline V gene (reference sequence). CDR3 DNA sequence: TGTGCCAGCAGCTTAGACGTCAGTGACGAGCAGTACTTC. Protein product: CASSLDVSDEQYF.

In the case of this clonotype: The junction departs from germline at one end; a sequencing error may be responsible. The chain employs TRBV2 and TRBJ1-5, with D maybe TRBD1 (6 bases). The CDR3 sequence is 15 residues long. Germline assignment: CDR1 SNHLY and CDR2 FYNNEI. The CDR3 nucleotides read TGTGTCAGCAGTGAAAGACTCAGGGGCGATCAGCCCCAGCATTTT. It codes for CVSSERLRGDQPQHF.

This clonotype was detected a few times. The rearrangement links TRBV27 to TRBJ2-1; D not resolved. This CDR3 comprises 16 residues. The ends were cut back, 5 bases at V and 5 bases at J, with 19 bases in the middle. Looked up from germline, CDR1 is MNHEY and CDR2 is SMNVEV (reference sequence). The CDR3 DNA follows: TGTGCCAGCAGTCTAGAAGGTTCTTATGCTCACAATGAGCAGTTCTTC. It encodes CASSLEGSYAHNEQFF.

This sequence joins TRBV20-1 and TRBJ1-2; D perhaps matches TRBD1 (6 bases). Germline loops: CDR1 DFQATT, CDR2 SNEGSKA (reference sequence). The ends were cut back, 2 bases at V and 6 bases at J, with 13 bases in the middle. The CDR3 is made up of 13 amino acids. CDR3 residues: CSARSGEADGYTF. CDR3 in DNA: TGCAGTGCTAGATCAGGGGAGGCTGATGGCTACACCTTC.

V usage is TRBV5-1 and J usage is TRBJ2-7; D not resolved. V was trimmed by 0 bases and J by 5 bases, leaving 12 bases between them. Germline lookup yields CDR1 SGHRS and CDR2 YFSETQ. This CDR3 contains 14 residues. CDR3 sequence reads: CASSLASLGNEQYF. The CDR3 region has the DNA TGCGCCAGCAGCTTGGCCTCTTTGGGGAACGAGCAGTACTTC.

This clonotype turned up a few times. This chain uses TRBV28 with TRBJ2-1, with a weak D call TRBD2 (5 bases). CDR1 MDHEN and CDR2 SYDVKM come from the germline V gene. This CDR3 region has 13 residues. V lost 10 bases to trimming and J lost 6 bases, with 16 bases between them. The CDR3 coding sequence is TGTGCCATTCGAGGAGGATTGATCAATGAGCAGTTCTTC. Translation gives CAIRGGLINEQFF.

This clonotype appeared many times. The chain uses TRBV3-1 and TRBJ1-2, with no clear D. Germline V gene data show CDR1 as LGHDT and CDR2 as YNNKEL (reference sequence). Trimming pared 0 bases from V and 2 bases from J, leaving 7 bases between. The CDR3 is 14 residues long. For the CDR3, the DNA is TGTGCCAGCAGCCAAGAGTACTGGAACTATGGCTACACCTTC. Amino acid sequence: CASSQEYWNYGYTF.

About this clonotype: This may stem from a read error, because a much larger clone lies one nucleotide away. The chain employs TRBV7-2 and TRBJ2-5; the D call may be TRBD1 or TRBD2 (5 bases each). Germline-derived CDR1 and CDR2 are SGHTA and FQGNSA. The CDR3 is made up of 17 amino acids. V shed 5 bases and J shed 4 bases, with 23 bases lying between them. CDR3 residues: CASSTWDLIATRETQYF. DNA for the CDR3: TGTGCCAGCAGCACGTGGGACCTAATCGCTACGAGAGAGACCCAGTACTTC.

This clonotype has a count of ten or more. This rearrangement joins TRBV6-5 to TRBJ2-7; D tentatively reads TRBD1 or TRBD2 (5 bases each). The germline V gene has CDR1 MNHEY and CDR2 SVGAGI. The CDR3 totals 14 residues. V gave up 2 bases and J gave up 3 bases, with 11 bases separating them. Here the CDR3 reads CASSYNAGSYEQYF. CDR3 sequence (DNA): TGTGCCAGCAGTTACAACGCAGGGAGCTACGAGCAGTACTTC.

This clonotype was counted many times. V usage is TRBV3-1 and J usage is TRBJ2-7; D not resolved. Germline lookup yields CDR1 LGHDT and CDR2 YNNKEL (reference sequence). The CDR3 is 13 residues long. V was pared by 3 bases and J by 5 bases, with 11 bases between. The CDR3 DNA sequence: TGTGCCAGCAGCCAGGCTCTTGAAGACGAGCAGTACTTC. Amino acid sequence: CASSQALEDEQYF.

This clonotype has more than one count but fewer than ten. The chain links TRBV6-2 or TRBV6-3 to TRBJ1-5; weak D call: TRBD1 (5 bases). V lost 8 bases, J lost 3 bases, and 17 bases lay in between. This CDR3 is built from 15 residues. CDR1 and CDR2 (germline): MNHEY, SVGEGT. DNA for the CDR3: TGTGCCAGCGCCGAGCTCCAGGGCTACAATCAGCCCCAGCATTTT. Residues: CASAELQGYNQPQHF.

This clonotype appeared once. This may be a read error, as it is one base from a much larger clone. J is TRBJ2-7 and V is TRBV6-2 or TRBV6-3; a weak D match, TRBD1 (6 bases). V dropped 6 bases and J dropped 5 bases, with 20 bases sitting between them. The CDR3 consists of 15 residues. Germline CDR1 and CDR2: MNHEY and SVGEGT. The CDR3 sequence is CASRVYPGQSHEQYF. The CDR3 DNA reads TGTGCCAGCAGGGTATACCCTGGACAGTCCCACGAGCAGTACTTC.

In this sample, this clonotype turned up a few times. The chain combines TRBV7-2 with TRBJ2-7, with D unclear. The CDR3 runs to 16 residues. CDR1 and CDR2 from the germline V gene are SGHTA and FQGNSA. Trimming removed 4 bases at V and 0 bases at J, with 16 bases between. The CDR3 protein is CASSSPLDAVSYEQYF. CDR3 sequence (DNA): TGTGCCAGCAGCTCCCCGTTAGACGCCGTCTCCTACGAGCAGTACTTC.

Remarks on this clonotype: The junction departs from the called germline gene at one end, perhaps through a read error. The chain joins TRBV3-1 to TRBJ2-5; D possibly uses TRBD1 or TRBD2 (6 bases each). This CDR3 has 13 residues. The germline gives CDR1 LGHDT, CDR2 YNNKEL (reference sequence). CDR3 nucleotide sequence: TGTGCCAGCAGACAGGGAGGCCAGGAGACCCAGTGCTTC. Protein: CASRQGGQETQCF.

Comment on this clonotype: A read error is the likely source, as a far larger clone sits one nucleotide away. The rearrangement uses TRBV6-6 and TRBJ1-2; D remains ambiguous. The ends were cut back, 0 bases at V and 5 bases at J, with 16 bases in the middle. This CDR3 contains 16 residues. The germline CDR1 and CDR2 sequences are MNHNY and SVGAGI (reference sequence). CDR3 in DNA: TGTGCCAGCAGTTACTCGAGGCTCAGGAGGCAATATGGCTACACCTTC. Translated: CASSYSRLRRQYGYTF.

This clonotype was seen a few times. This chain links TRBV30 with TRBJ2-7; D unclear. CDR3 length: 14 residues. CDR1 and CDR2 from the germline V gene are GTSNPN and SVGIG (reference sequence). V was trimmed by 0 bases and J by 3 bases, leaving 12 bases between them. CDR3 amino acids: CAWSVRAAYYEQYF. In DNA form, the CDR3 reads TGTGCCTGGAGTGTACGGGCGGCTTACTACGAGCAGTACTTC.

This clonotype was recorded a few times. This chain joins TRBV6-1 and TRBJ2-7; TRBD2 matches 10 bases. Unmatched junction bases numbered 9, after V lost 6 bases and J lost 4 bases. CDR3 length: 15 amino acids. CDR1 and CDR2 (germline): MNHNS, SASEGT. In DNA form, the CDR3 reads TGTGCCAGCAGCGCCCTGGGTAGCGGGAGGTACGAGCAGTACTTC. Its translation is CASSALGSGRYEQYF.

This clonotype was recorded at least ten times. The genes are TRBV13 and TRBJ1-6; no firm D call. The CDR3 is 14 residues long. The germline V gene has CDR1 PRHDT and CDR2 FYEKMQ (reference sequence). V was cut by 3 bases and J by 5 bases, with 8 bases left in between. The CDR3 protein is CASSFWEDNSPLHF. CDR3 bases: TGTGCCAGCAGCTTTTGGGAGGATAATTCACCCCTCCACTTT.

This clonotype has more than one count but fewer than ten. This chain links TRBV20-1 with TRBJ2-5; 8 bases are shared with TRBD1. CDR3 length: 12 residues. In germline, CDR1 is DFQATT, CDR2 SNEGSKA (reference sequence). The CDR3, as DNA: TGCAGAGCCAGGGGGCGCGGGGAGACCCAGTACTTC. As protein: CRARGRGETQYF.

This clonotype turned up a few times. The V call is TRBV20-1, the J call TRBJ1-3; D remains unclear. Trimming stripped 7 bases from V and 3 bases from J, with 13 bases between. Germline CDR1 and CDR2: DFQATT and SNEGSKA (reference sequence). The CDR3 has 13 amino acids. The CDR3 DNA follows: TGCAGTGTCCTCCTCCCGGGTGGAAACACCATATATTTT. It encodes CSVLLPGGNTIYF.

Many counts were recorded for this clonotype. The V and J genes are TRBV29-1 and TRBJ2-2; D gene ambiguous. V was pared by 2 bases and J by 7 bases, with 11 bases between. The CDR3 runs 13 residues. Germline V lookup: CDR1 SQVTM, CDR2 ANQGSEA. The CDR3 sequence is CSVERQYGGELFF. The CDR3 DNA is TGCAGCGTTGAACGGCAGTACGGCGGGGAGCTGTTTTTT.

This clonotype came up many times. The genes are TRBV6-2 or TRBV6-3 and TRBJ1-1; D gene ambiguous. CDR1 is MNHEY, CDR2 SVGEGT, per germline. Trimming stripped 8 bases from V and 0 bases from J, with 13 bases between. This CDR3 is built from 14 residues. CDR3 sequence: CASSDYRVNTEAFF. Here the CDR3 DNA reads TGTGCCAGCTCGGATTACAGAGTGAACACTGAAGCTTTCTTT.

This clonotype has at least ten counts. This chain joins TRBV28 and TRBJ1-2; a possible D gene is TRBD1 (5 bases). Looked up from germline, CDR1 is MDHEN and CDR2 is SYDVKM. CDR3 length: 14 amino acids. V gave up 2 bases and J gave up 8 bases, with 15 bases separating them. This CDR3 is CASSLPRGANGYTF. CDR3 sequence (DNA): TGTGCCAGCAGTTTACCCCGAGGGGCCAACGGCTACACCTTC.

The table lists this clonotype with a few counts. The gene calls are TRBV6-1 and TRBJ2-2; D is possibly TRBD2 (6 bases). This CDR3 has 15 residues. V was trimmed by 5 bases and J by 7 bases, leaving 17 bases between them. CDR1 MNHNS and CDR2 SASEGT come from the germline V gene. The CDR3 sequence is CASSRSGTPGGELFF. The DNA for the CDR3 is TGTGCCAGCAGTCGCTCCGGGACTCCTGGCGGGGAGCTGTTTTTT.

The table lists this clonotype with many counts. V is TRBV28 and J is TRBJ2-5, with D perhaps matching TRBD1 or TRBD2 (5 bases each). Trimming pared 3 bases from V and 2 bases from J, leaving 13 bases between. Germline CDR1 MDHEN, CDR2 SYDVKM. The CDR3 extends over 15 amino acids. The CDR3 sequence: CASSFASGTQETQYF. Here the CDR3 DNA reads TGTGCCAGCAGTTTTGCGTCAGGGACGCAAGAGACCCAGTACTTC.